These T cell receptor beta chains were read from a single sample in a study of CD8 T cells in ankylosing spondylitis. One entry per CDR3 protein results from TCRdb running MiXCR on the 5' RACE reads. Here the sample spans 150,000 to 200,000 distinct CDR3 sequences, over 15% being singletons. Material for sequencing was blood, either unsorted or a sorted T cell fraction (not recorded which). The receptor source for this set is a male donor aged 10-35 years with ankylosing spondylitis or in good health (not recorded which). CDR3s include the opening cysteine and the closing phenylalanine or tryptophan.

TRBJ2-1	TRBV6-5	CASRTGTGLGNEQFF
TRBJ2-4	TRBV4-1	CASSQGGAPLNIQYF
TRBJ1-5	TRBV18	CASSPTGARSNQPQHF
TRBJ2-1	TRBV20-1	CSAVAGGYNEQFF
TRBJ2-3	TRBV9	CASSVAPIGGGTDTQYF
TRBJ2-1	TRBV4-2	CASSQEGGGYNEQFF
TRBJ2-7	TRBV7-2	CASSGTGVHEQYF
TRBJ2-3	TRBV29-1	CSVGAGGYTDTQYF
TRBJ2-1	TRBV5-1	CASSKGSEQFF
TRBJ2-3	TRBV15	CATSREREPTDTQYF
TRBJ2-1	TRBV12-3/TRBV12-4	CASSSGLGGEQFF
TRBJ2-5	TRBV5-1	CASSLVQGVGAGQETQYF
TRBJ1-5	TRBV4-3	CASSQDGPGQGARYSNQPQHF
TRBJ2-1	TRBV4-3	CASSQGSGADEQFF
TRBJ2-5	TRBV29-1	CSVGTAAETQYF
TRBJ2-1	TRBV19	CASSIVRTPYNEQFF
TRBJ1-2	TRBV19	CASSPPDRISYGYTF
TRBJ2-2	TRBV19	CASGQKAPGVTLFF
TRBJ2-7	TRBV2	CASSTLSGTATYEQYF
TRBJ1-1	TRBV12-3/TRBV12-4	CASIGVSTEAFF
TRBJ1-2	TRBV30	CAWSVRGYGYPF
TRBJ2-2	TRBV5-5	CASSLGPETGELFF
TRBJ2-5	TRBV12-3/TRBV12-4	CASSWGQSQETQYF
TRBJ1-3	TRBV9	CASSGGSGNTIYF
TRBJ2-3	TRBV5-4	CASSPTADTGDTQYF
TRBJ2-5	TRBV7-2	CASSPQGPWGTQYF
TRBJ1-1	TRBV27	CAVRAGGLRTEAFF
TRBJ1-1	TRBV29-1	CSVDPTPGEAFF
TRBJ2-3	TRBV28	CASSSPGGATDTQYF
TRBJ2-2	TRBV25-1	CASSPGLVNTGELFF
TRBJ1-1	TRBV29-1	CSVLTGANTEAFF
TRBJ2-1	TRBV6-2/TRBV6-3	CATGPGEQFF
TRBJ2-5	TRBV11-2	CASSYGGFQETQYF
TRBJ1-5	TRBV7-8	CASSSQKIRASNQPQHF
TRBJ2-3	TRBV2	CASSEWAADTQYF
TRBJ2-7	TRBV27	CASSFGTAYEQYF
TRBJ2-4	TRBV11-2	CASRTGTGDIQYF
TRBJ2-1	TRBV7-2	CASSLGQGWFF
TRBJ2-7	TRBV28	CASSSAPTSPIEQYF
TRBJ2-1	TRBV29-1	CSVEDELAGEFSYNEQFF